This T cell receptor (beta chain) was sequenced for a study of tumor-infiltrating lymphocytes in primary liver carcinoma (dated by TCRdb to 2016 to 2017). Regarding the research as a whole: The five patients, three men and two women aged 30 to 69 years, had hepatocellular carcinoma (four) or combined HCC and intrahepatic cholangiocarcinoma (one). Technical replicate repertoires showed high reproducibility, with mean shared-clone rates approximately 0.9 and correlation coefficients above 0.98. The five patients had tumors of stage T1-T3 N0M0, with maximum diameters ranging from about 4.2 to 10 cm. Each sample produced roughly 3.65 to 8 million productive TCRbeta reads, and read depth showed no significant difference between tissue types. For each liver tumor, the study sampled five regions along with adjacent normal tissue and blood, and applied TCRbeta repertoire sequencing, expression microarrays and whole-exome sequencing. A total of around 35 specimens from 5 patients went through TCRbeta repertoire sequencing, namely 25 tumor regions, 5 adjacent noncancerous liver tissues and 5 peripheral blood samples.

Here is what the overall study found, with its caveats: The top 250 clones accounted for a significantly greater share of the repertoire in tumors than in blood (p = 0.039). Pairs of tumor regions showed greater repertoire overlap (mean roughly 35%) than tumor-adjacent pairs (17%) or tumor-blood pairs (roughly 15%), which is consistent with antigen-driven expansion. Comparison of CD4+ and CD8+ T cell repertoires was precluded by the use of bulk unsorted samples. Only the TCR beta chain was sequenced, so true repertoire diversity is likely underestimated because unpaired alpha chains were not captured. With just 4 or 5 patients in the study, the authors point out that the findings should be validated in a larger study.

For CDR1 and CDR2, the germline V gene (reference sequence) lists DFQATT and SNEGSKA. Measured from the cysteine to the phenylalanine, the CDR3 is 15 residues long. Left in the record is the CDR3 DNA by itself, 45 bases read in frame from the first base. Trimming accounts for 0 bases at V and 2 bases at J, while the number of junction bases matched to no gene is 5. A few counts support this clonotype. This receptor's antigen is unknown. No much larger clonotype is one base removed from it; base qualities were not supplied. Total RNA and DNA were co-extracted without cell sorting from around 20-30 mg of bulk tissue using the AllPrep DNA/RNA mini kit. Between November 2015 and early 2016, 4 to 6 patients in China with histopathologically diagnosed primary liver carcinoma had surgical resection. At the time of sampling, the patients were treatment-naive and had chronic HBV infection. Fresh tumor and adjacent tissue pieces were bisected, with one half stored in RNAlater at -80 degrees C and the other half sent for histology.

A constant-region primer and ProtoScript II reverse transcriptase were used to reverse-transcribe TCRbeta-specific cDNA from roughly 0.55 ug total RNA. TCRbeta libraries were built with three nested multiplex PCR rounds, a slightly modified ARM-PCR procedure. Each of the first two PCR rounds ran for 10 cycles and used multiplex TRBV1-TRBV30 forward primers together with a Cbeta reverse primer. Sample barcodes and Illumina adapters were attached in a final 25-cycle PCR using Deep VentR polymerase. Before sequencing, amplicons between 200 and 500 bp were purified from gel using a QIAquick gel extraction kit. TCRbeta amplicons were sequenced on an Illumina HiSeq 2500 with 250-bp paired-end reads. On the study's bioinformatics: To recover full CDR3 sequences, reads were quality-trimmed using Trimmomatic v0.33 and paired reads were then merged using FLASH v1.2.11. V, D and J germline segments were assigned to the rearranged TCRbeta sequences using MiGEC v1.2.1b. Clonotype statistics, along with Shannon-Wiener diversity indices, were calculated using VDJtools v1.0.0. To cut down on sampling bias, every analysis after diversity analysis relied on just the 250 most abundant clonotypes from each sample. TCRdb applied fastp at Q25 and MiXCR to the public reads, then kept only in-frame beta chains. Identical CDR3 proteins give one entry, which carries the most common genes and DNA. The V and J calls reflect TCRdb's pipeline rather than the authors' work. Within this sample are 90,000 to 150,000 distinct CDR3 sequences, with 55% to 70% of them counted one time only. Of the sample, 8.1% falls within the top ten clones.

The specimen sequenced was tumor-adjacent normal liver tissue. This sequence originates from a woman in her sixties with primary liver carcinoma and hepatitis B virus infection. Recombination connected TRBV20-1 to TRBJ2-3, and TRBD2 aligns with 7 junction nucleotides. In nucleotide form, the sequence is TGCAGTGCTAGAGACGGCGGGAGTTTCACAGATACGCAGTATTTT. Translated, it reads CSARDGGSFTDTQYF.